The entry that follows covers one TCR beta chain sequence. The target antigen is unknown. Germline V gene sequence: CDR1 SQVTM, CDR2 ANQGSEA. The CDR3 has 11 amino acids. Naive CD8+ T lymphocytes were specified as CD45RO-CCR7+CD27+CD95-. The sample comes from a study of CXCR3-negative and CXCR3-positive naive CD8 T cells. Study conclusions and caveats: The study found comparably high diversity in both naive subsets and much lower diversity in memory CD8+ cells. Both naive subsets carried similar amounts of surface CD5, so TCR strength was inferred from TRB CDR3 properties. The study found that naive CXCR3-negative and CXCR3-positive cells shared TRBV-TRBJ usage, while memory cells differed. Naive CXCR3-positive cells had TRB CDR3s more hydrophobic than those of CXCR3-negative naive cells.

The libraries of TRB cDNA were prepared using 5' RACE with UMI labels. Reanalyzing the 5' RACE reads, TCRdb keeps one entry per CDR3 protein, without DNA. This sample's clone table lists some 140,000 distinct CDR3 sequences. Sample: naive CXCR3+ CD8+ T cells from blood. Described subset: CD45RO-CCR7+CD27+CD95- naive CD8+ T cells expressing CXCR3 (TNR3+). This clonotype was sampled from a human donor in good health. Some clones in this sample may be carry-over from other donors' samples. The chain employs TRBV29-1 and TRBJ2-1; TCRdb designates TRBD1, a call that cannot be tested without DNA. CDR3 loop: CSLHEGNEQFF.